These 20 T cell receptor delta chains originate from one sample sequenced in a study of γδ T cells in repeated Plasmodium falciparum infection (dated by TCRdb to the early 2020s). For bulk TCR repertoire analysis, Vgamma9/Vdelta2+ and Vdelta2-negative gammadelta T cell populations were flow-sorted out of peripheral blood mononuclear cells. The protocol used for the library was multiplex PCR. Sequencing was performed on an Illumina MiSeq. TCRdb reprocessed the public data with the CATT caller; entries with the same nucleotide sequence were combined afterwards. This sample comprises 93,000 or so delta-chain clones, 0.8% to 1% of them detected only once. The top ten clonotypes cover 9% to 10% of the sample. Sequencing was done on a sample of gamma-delta T cells from blood. These receptors originate from a pool of human donors (malaria-infected and uninfected, not separated).

This clone was picked up a small number of times. TCRdb's listed protein matches a much larger clone and diverges from this DNA's translation at residue 5, likely through a read error; the protein shown comes from the DNA. The CDR3 region is CAYRGAFISWGMLAPPYTDKLIF. The DNA of the CDR3 is TGTGCTTATAGGGGCGCGTTCATCTCCTGGGGGATGCTCGCCCCCCCTTACACCGATAAACTCATCTTT. The V gene is TRAV38-2/DV8, the J gene TRDJ1; TRDD3 matches at 9 bases. The J gene was missing in TCRdb and was found by matching the end of the DNA to germline. The CDR3 covers 23 residues. V shed 4 bases, J shed 0 bases, and the junction held 28 bases outside the gene matches. CDR1 TSESDYY and CDR2 QEAYKQQN come from the germline V gene.

As for this clone: This DNA's translation differs at residues 3 and 5 from TCRdb's protein, which comes from a much larger clone; a read error is likely, and the protein shown is translated from the DNA. The chain combines TRDV2 with TRDJ1, with 10 bases identical to TRDD3. The J gene was not available in TCRdb and was assigned here by matching the DNA to germline segments. Germline-derived CDR1 and CDR2 are GEAIGNYY and EKD. Trimming took 9 bases from V and 2 from J; bases not matched to a gene: 14. The CDR3 is made up of 16 amino acids. The CDR3 nucleotides are TGTGCCCGTGTCAGCCTGGGGGATATGGCGACCGATAAACTCATCTTT. Translated, it gives CARVSLGDMATDKLIF.

To note about this clone: A junction end diverges from the germline sequence, so it may reflect a read error. The V and J genes are TRDV3 and TRDJ1; D is ambiguous. In germline, CDR1 is TVYSNPD, CDR2 GDNSRS (reference sequence). The CDR3 has 15 amino acids. The CDR3 sequence: CSACDPYGRYDKLIF. Written as DNA, the CDR3 is TGCTCTGCCTGTGACCCGTACGGACGATACGATAAACTCATCTTT.

This clone occurred a few times. The amino acid sequence in TCRdb belongs to a much larger clone and departs from this DNA's translation at residue 15, likely a sequencing read error; the sequence shown is translated from the DNA. The chain recombines TRDV2 with TRDJ1, with TRDD3 matching over 9 bases. No J segment appears in TCRdb, so it was assigned here by matching the sequence to germline. The CDR3 extends over 18 amino acids. Per germline, CDR1 GEAIGNYY and CDR2 EKD. Trimming at V came to 3 bases and at J to 9 bases, leaving 22 bases not matched to a gene. DNA of the CDR3: TGTGCCTGTGACGCCAACGGTACTGGGGGACTCAAGGTGGATGAACTCATCTTT. This translates into CACDANGTGGLKVDELIF.

This clone was picked up a small number of times. TCRdb pairs this DNA with a much larger clone's protein that differs at residue 6, likely a read error; the protein shown was translated from the DNA. The V call is TRDV2, the J call TRDJ1, with 9 bases that match TRDD3. V shed 3 bases and J 0 bases; nucleotides not matched to a gene: 25. CDR3 length: 22 amino acids. Germline-derived CDR1 and CDR2 are GEAIGNYY and EKD. CDR3 in amino acids: CACDENTTLTGGPLSYTDKLIF. The CDR3 region has the DNA TGTGCCTGTGACGAAAATACAACACTGACTGGGGGACCCTTATCGTACACCGATAAACTCATCTTT.

To note about this clone: A far larger clone is a single base away, which makes a read error likely. This same CDR3 is encoded by further DNA sequences in the sample. CDR3 nucleotide sequence: TGTGCCTGCGACTCCCTACTGGGGGACACCGATAAACTCATCTTT. Translating it yields CACDSLLGDTDKLIF. The V call is TRDV2, the J call TRDJ1; TRDD3 agrees at 8 bases. TCRdb supplies no J gene; here it was assigned by aligning the nucleotide sequence to germline. V lost 7 bases and J lost 0; bases outside the gene matches: 9. CDR3 length equals 15 residues. From germline, CDR1 is GEAIGNYY and CDR2 EKD.

In regard to this clone: This likely stems from a read error, as it lies one base from a far larger clone. Other DNA sequences from this sample encode an identical CDR3 as well. The rearrangement links TRDV1 to TRDJ1; D is unresolved. There are 19 residues in the CDR3. The V and J ends lost 0 bases and 0 bases respectively, with 20 bases between them. Germline CDR1 reads TSWWSYY; CDR2 reads QGS. CDR3 sequence (DNA): TGTGCTCTTGGGGAACTGGACGGTACGTTAACCGTGTACACCGATAAACTCATCTTT. Translated: CALGELDGTLTVYTDKLIF.

Notes on this clone: A far bigger clonotype differs at one base, so this is likely a read error. The same CDR3 can be traced to other DNA sequences in this sample. No call exists for the J gene, whereas the V gene is TRDV2; the table's D call of TRDD3 was not tested on the DNA. This CDR3 is 15 amino acids long. The germline CDR1 and CDR2 sequences are GEAIGNYY and EKD. Here the CDR3 reads CACDAGDPKDDKLIF. Written as DNA, the CDR3 is TGTGCCTGTGACGCTGGGGACCCCAAGGACGATAAGCTCATCTTT.

On this clone: Only one base separates this from a far larger clonotype, so it likely reflects a read error. This sample also contains other DNA sequences that code for the same CDR3. The V gene is TRDV1, the J gene TRDJ1; D remains ambiguous. The J gene was missing in TCRdb and was found by matching the end of the DNA to germline. The V end was cut by 3 bases, the J end by 1 base, with 24 bases between. The CDR3 totals 19 residues. Looked up from germline, CDR1 is TSWWSYY and CDR2 is QGS. Here the CDR3 DNA reads TGTGCTCTTGGGGATCCGGGACCCCCGCACCCCCTTTGCACCGATAAACTCATCTTT. Its translation: CALGDPGPPHPLCTDKLIF.

A remark on this clone: The amino acid sequence in TCRdb belongs to a much larger clone and departs from this DNA's translation at residue 14, likely a sequencing read error; the sequence shown is translated from the DNA. The J gene has no call, while the V gene is TRDV1. This CDR3 is built from 15 residues. The germline V gene has CDR1 TSWWSYY and CDR2 QGS. DNA for the CDR3: TGTGCCAAAGGGCGGGGAACCGGCTCCACCGATAAACTCACCTTT. It encodes CAKGRGTGSTDKLTF.

This clone came up many times. This likely stems from a read error, as it lies one base from a far larger clone. Other DNA sequences within the sample encode an identical CDR3. The chain is built from TRDV1 and TRDJ1; possibly TRDD2 for D (6 bases). Germline V lookup: CDR1 TSWWSYY, CDR2 QGS. Trimming cost V 2 bases and J 0 bases, with 34 bases left between them. CDR3 length: 23 residues. The CDR3 region is CALGERRILRLREYDGYTDKLIF. CDR3 in DNA: TGTGCTCTTGGGGAAAGGAGGATCCTACGTCTACGGGAGTACGACGGGTACACCGATAAACTCATCTTT.

This clone showed up many times. This clone may be a read error of a much larger clone one base away. The same CDR3 arises from other DNA sequences in this sample as well. The chain links TRDV2 to TRDJ1, with 10 positions matching TRDD3. The CDR3 contains 24 residues. V lost 6 bases and J lost 2; bases outside the gene matches: 35. CDR1 GEAIGNYY and CDR2 EKD come from the germline V gene. CDR3 residues: CACSARSLPRGYWGIGDVTDKLIF. The CDR3 DNA reads TGTGCCTGTTCGGCCCGCTCCTTGCCTCGGGGTTACTGGGGGATTGGAGATGTTACCGATAAACTCATCTTT.

This clone has at least ten counts. The protein that TCRdb holds for this DNA derives from a much larger clone and differs from the translated DNA at residue 14, which likely indicates a read error; the protein shown here is translated from the DNA. This chain joins TRDV2 and TRDJ1, with 8 positions matching TRDD3. The J gene was not available in TCRdb and was assigned here by matching the DNA to germline segments. CDR1 is GEAIGNYY and CDR2 is EKD in the germline V gene. This CDR3 is built from 18 residues. CDR3 in DNA: TGTGCCTGTGACACCGTCGCACTGGGGGCCCGGTACACCAATAAACTCATCTTT. This gives the protein CACDTVALGARYTNKLIF.

A note on this clone: A far larger clone is a single base away, which makes a read error likely. The sample has other DNA sequences that encode this CDR3 too. V usage is TRDV2 and J usage is TRDJ1; D is possibly TRDD3 (6 bases). Because TCRdb records no J gene, it was assigned here through a match of the DNA to germline. V lost 0 bases, J lost 8 bases, and 27 bases lay in between. Per the germline V gene, CDR1 is GEAIGNYY and CDR2 is EKD. The CDR3 runs to 18 residues. The CDR3 here is CACDTARLWGHNVKKLIF. Written as DNA, the CDR3 is TGTGCCTGTGACACCGCGAGGTTGTGGGGGCACAATGTCAAAAAACTCATCTTT.

The sample holds a few counts of this clone. The mismatch at residue 4 between this DNA's translation and the TCRdb protein of a much larger clone likely reflects a read error; the protein shown is translated from the DNA. This chain connects TRDV1 to TRDJ1, with 9 nucleotides matching TRDD3. The CDR3 sequence is 18 residues long. Germline CDR1 TSWWSYY, CDR2 QGS. The CDR3 DNA is TGTGCTCTTGAGGAACCCTCTACGCGGGGATACGCACCCGATAAACTCATCTTT. It codes for CALEEPSTRGYAPDKLIF.

Details on this clone: Since a far larger clone is one base different, this is likely a read error. The same CDR3 arises from other DNA sequences in this sample as well. The rearrangement links TRDV1 to TRDJ1; no firm D call. CDR3 length: 18 residues. The germline V gene has CDR1 TSWWSYY and CDR2 QGS. V was pared by 2 bases and J by 5 bases, with 24 bases between. CDR3 sequence reads: CALGERFFEYESSDKLIF. The CDR3 DNA reads as TGTGCTCTTGGGGAAAGGTTCTTCGAGTACGAGTCCTCAGATAAACTCATCTTT.

About this clone: The protein TCRdb lists belongs to a much larger clone and differs from this DNA's translation at residue 11, which points to a read error; the protein shown is made from the DNA. V gene assignment gives TRDV1, but the J gene was left uncalled. Germline CDR1 is TSWWSYY and CDR2 is QGS. The CDR3 contains 13 residues. The CDR3 loop is CALFLLNTDKHIF. The DNA for the CDR3 is TGTGCTCTATTCCTATTGAACACCGATAAACACATCTTT.

As for this clone: The protein in TCRdb stems from a much larger clone and differs at residue 8 from this DNA's translation, likely a read error; here the protein is translated from the DNA. This CDR3 is CACDAWGMYTDKLIF. The CDR3 nucleotides are TGTGCCTGTGACGCCTGGGGGATGTACACCGATAAACTCATCTTT. The V call is TRDV2, the J call TRDJ1, with 9 bases matching TRDD3. Here the J gene came from matching the DNA to germline, since TCRdb omits it. Germline CDR1 reads GEAIGNYY; CDR2 reads EKD. V was clipped by 3 bases and J by 0 bases; unmatched bases: 4. The CDR3 loop spans 15 amino acids.

This clone was counted between two and nine times. A far bigger clonotype differs at one base, so this is likely a read error. The sample has other DNA sequences that encode this CDR3 too. The chain employs TRDV1 and TRDJ1, with 7 bases fitting TRDD3. Per the germline V gene, CDR1 is TSWWSYY and CDR2 is QGS. The CDR3 length is 18 residues. J lost 0 bases, V lost 3 bases, and 13 bases had no gene match. CDR3 nucleotides: TGTGCTCTTGGGGACGAAAGGAGGGGGATGGACCACACCGATAAACTCATCTTT. It translates to CALGDERRGMDHTDKLIF.

This clone was detected only a few times. TCRdb's listed protein matches a much larger clone and diverges from this DNA's translation at residue 8, likely through a read error; the protein shown comes from the DNA. CDR3 sequence (DNA): TGTGCCTGTGACAAGGAGCGGAGGGATACCGATAAACTCATCTTT. It codes for CACDKERRDTDKLIF. The chain carries TRDV2 and TRDJ1; D is perhaps TRDD3 (5 bases). TCRdb is silent on the J gene; assignment here came from matching the DNA to germline. V dropped 2 bases and J dropped 2 bases, with 14 bases sitting between them. This CDR3 has 15 amino acids. CDR1 and CDR2 from the germline V gene are GEAIGNYY and EKD.